This TCR beta chain originates from a study of blood T cell repertoires in COVID-19. The assay was immunoSEQ multiplex PCR, and TCRdb's table has in-frame clones only and misses some. The repertoire has 200,000 to 250,000 clones, around 90% of them found once; the top ten carry 1.7%. This receptor was identified in a man in his 70s with acute or convalescent COVID-19. Sequenced: peripheral blood.

CDR3 protein: CATSMDRVDTEAFF. The CDR3 nucleotides read TGTGCCACCAGCATGGACAGGGTTGACACTGAAGCTTTCTTT. This chain uses TRBV15 with TRBJ1-1; 8 positions match TRBD1. Per the germline V gene, CDR1 is LNHNV and CDR2 is YYDKDF (reference sequence). The V gene end was trimmed by 4 bases and the J gene end by 3 bases; junction bases not matched to a gene: 4. The CDR3 runs 14 residues.